The source of this TCR beta chain is a study of graft-versus-host responses after intestinal transplantation. Whole-study findings and limits: Those patients showing graft-donor T cell macrochimerism displayed high graft-versus-host to host-versus-graft clonal ratios in allografts.

Clones were sequenced by immunoSEQ multiplex PCR, and TCRdb holds only the in-frame ones, with some missing. Here the sample spans around 50,000 clones, about 90% being singletons. CDR1 and CDR2 from the germline V gene are SQVTM and ANQGSEA. V lost 5 bases and J 0 bases, leaving 10 bases between the germline ends. The CDR3 length is 13 residues. Of note for this clone: Its antigen is as yet unknown.

The chain combines TRBV29-1 with TRBJ1-1, with a tentative D call TRBD1 (6 bases). This specimen was PBMCs, taken 26 days after transplant. The clonotype comes from a human patient who received an intestinal transplant, so some T cells may come from the graft donor. The DNA of the CDR3 is TGCAGCGTTCTGAGGGGGATGAACACTGAAGCTTTCTTT. It translates to CSVLRGMNTEAFF.